There are many counts of the clone carrying this T cell receptor beta chain. The antigen remains unidentified. The sample comes from a study of T cell repertoires in cytomegalovirus infection. Study details: Matching HLA type, along with CMV infection, was indicated by public TCR beta signatures. Study-level results: HLA-C-restricted TCR beta clonotypes specific for CMV led the ex vivo response.

TCRdb re-called the reads through MiXCR, storing one row per CDR3 protein. The sample has around 450,000 distinct CDR3 sequences; about a third are singletons. This CDR3 contains 14 residues. Germline CDR1 reads MNHEY; CDR2 reads SMNVEV (reference sequence). Trimming removed 5 bases at V and 8 bases at J, with 16 bases between. Sample: PBMCs. The receptor's source is a human donor in good health (CMV status not recorded). Some clones in this sample may be carry-over from other donors' samples. The rearrangement links TRBV27 to TRBJ1-5; D possibly corresponds to TRBD1 (6 bases). The CDR3: CASSDRRGIEPQHF. CDR3 sequence (DNA): TGTGCCAGCAGTGACAGGAGGGGGATAGAGCCCCAGCATTTT.